The subject of this entry is one TCR beta chain. Its antigen is not identified. This sample was taken from a study of cytomegalovirus exposure and HLA in healthy donors. Broader study findings: Earlier results showed most TCR beta V segments being productive about 87% or about 30% of the time. Analysis performed later showed TCR beta chains linked to HLA being more clonally expanded than equally common others. Accurate prediction of most subjects' HLA-A and HLA-B alleles from TCR beta sequences was reported.

Germline V gives CDR1 GTSNPN, CDR2 SVGIG (reference sequence). The CDR3 has 15 residues. V gave up 1 base and J gave up 0 bases; unmatched junction bases: 2. Amplification used 60 Vbeta primers and 13 Jbeta primers. TCRdb keeps only in-frame clones here, not all; method: immunoSEQ multiplex PCR. The sample has approximately 170,000 clones, about 69% seen once. The chain has TRBV30 and TRBJ2-1; 8 positions agree with TRBD2. The sequence was obtained from a man under 40 in good health and CMV-seropositive. The specimen was PBMCs. The CDR3: CAWSAGTSSYNEQFF. Written as DNA, the CDR3 is TGTGCCTGGAGTGCGGGGACTAGCTCCTACAATGAGCAGTTCTTC.